This T cell receptor (beta chain) was identified during a study of T cell clonality in common variable immunodeficiency (dated by TCRdb to about 2015). General findings and caveats noted by the study authors: According to the authors, figuring out what caused the increased clonality in CVID would require sequencing the repertoires of T cell subpopulations. CVID TCRbeta sequences were reported to have fewer deletions and N-nucleotide insertions and to lack highly modified clones with 13 or more V deletions. Fewer TCRbeta clones were shared among CVID subjects than among healthy controls (p < 0.0001). Correlations of repertoire features with clinical complications were constrained by heterogeneity among patients within the CVID cohort. Even though DNA input was the same, control samples had an average of about 90,000 unique sequences each, compared with roughly 34,000 in CVID samples. Compared with healthy controls, CVID subjects showed increased TCRbeta clonality (t-test p = 0.018), a feature most characteristic of about a third of subjects.

For sequencing input, CVID and control samples contributed equivalent amounts of genomic DNA. For every sample, a 60 bp segment covering the rearranged TCRbeta CDR3 region was amplified and then sequenced. The immunoSEQ assay, a bias-corrected multiplex PCR combined with high-throughput sequencing, was used to amplify TCRbeta. The original pipeline was this. Every unique nucleotide sequence counted as a clone and was annotated with V, D and J genes, copy number and frequency. Sequences were labeled productive if in frame, and non-productive if out of frame or containing stop codons. Clonality was calculated from Shannon's entropy as previously described. The predicted amino acid sequences of productive clones were used to derive mean CDR3 Kyte-Doolittle hydropathy. Hierarchical clustering of scaled V gene usage was performed with the R hclust function using Manhattan distance and complete linkage. Sharing of clones by CDR3 amino acid sequence was evaluated by resampling 12 repertoires per group over 100 rounds. The repertoires were searched for approximately 70 published EBV-specific TCRbeta sequences and some 250 published CMV-specific TCRbeta sequences. A couple of CVID samples that yielded fewer than 10,000 sequences were excluded from the analysis, so approximately 40 CVID repertoires were retained. What TCRdb holds here is the immuneACCESS table cut down to in-frame rearrangements. Part of the clones is not present; checked against another copy, under half of the missing clones reflect an unresolved V gene, and the others are unexplained. V, J and clone size were drawn from that table, and D and trimming were deduced from the DNA. The sample counts under 40,000 clones, each observed more than once. The ten top clones hold about 1% of the sample.

V is cut by 0 bases and J by 7 bases, and the space between the germline ends is 19 bases. Reading the germline V gene gives CDR1 SGHDN and CDR2 FVKESK. The CDR3 runs 17 amino acids, cysteine and phenylalanine included. Of the CDR3's DNA, 42 bases were read; they are in frame from base 1. The table lists this clone with many counts. Its antigen is still unknown. The CDR3 goes on 3 residues after the read ends, and that part is filled in from the germline J gene. Most of the CVID patients and most of the healthy controls were of Caucasian heritage. Heparinized peripheral whole blood samples of about 5 to 8 ml were obtained from each donor. Genomic DNA from adults with common variable immune deficiency (CVID) and from healthy adult controls was used to sequence TCRbeta CDR3 repertoires. A total of 22 healthy adult volunteers (approximately 12 female and approximately 10 male; age range about 23 to 75 years, mean age 34) were included in the control group. Diluted blood was density-centrifuged over Hypaque 1077 or Ficoll-Paque to isolate peripheral blood mononuclear cells. Genomic DNA was extracted from unsorted mononuclear cells by Qiagen column purification or by a centrifugation-based method.

Sequenced: peripheral blood mononuclear cells. The TCR originated in a person aged 18 to 75 in good health. Rearrangement joined TRBV14 to TRBJ1-3; TRBD1 is perhaps the D gene, given 6 matching bases. The CDR3 has the sequence CASSQDLIQGSVNTIYF. The CDR3 DNA, read in part, is TGTGCCAGCAGCCAAGATCTAATTCAGGGGTCTGTTAACACC. Joined to the reference TRBV14 and TRBJ1-3 proteins, this CDR3 gives the full variable domain: EAGVTQFPSHSVIEKGQTVTLRCDPISGHDNLYWYRRVMGKEIKFLLHFVKESKQDESGMPNNRFLAERTGGTYSTLKVQPAELEDSGVYFCASSQDLIQGSVNTIYFGEGSWLTVV.